This TCR beta chain was recorded in a study of regulatory T cells in long-lasting Graves disease. Arm-PCR of CDR3 regions with iRepertoire HTBI primers generated TCR beta libraries. TCRdb used MiXCR to reprocess the multiplex PCR reads, holding one entry per CDR3 protein. The data show about 430,000 distinct CDR3 sequences, about 21% seen once. Documented time point: persistent/refractory GD, antithyroid drugs over 5 years with positive TRAb. Isolated PBMC RNA provided the starting material for the TCR library. The germline V gene has CDR1 MNHEY and CDR2 SMNVEV (reference sequence). V was shortened by 3 bases and J by 4 bases, with 6 bases between the two germline ends. The CDR3 spans 13 residues. This clonotype was picked up many times. Its antigen remains unknown. General study points: Relative to new patients (roughly 980), persistent patients exhibited greater sharing of public clonotypes (around 2,700). There were preferences for TRBV28, TRBJ1-2 and TRBJ2-5 in persistent disease. Persistent Graves' patients had lower TCR diversity than newly diagnosed ones. Accuracy might have suffered from few samples.

Sequenced material: peripheral blood mononuclear cells (PBMCs), taken when the disease was refractory, from a patient treated with antithyroid drugs. The source is a female donor with Graves disease. J is TRBJ2-2 and V is TRBV27; D gene uncertain. CDR3 coding DNA: TGTGCCAGCAGTTTTTTCAGCACCGGGGAGCTGTTTTTT. It translates to CASSFFSTGELFF.